This T cell receptor (beta chain) was captured by sequencing in a study of control samples from healthy donors and cancer patients. This CDR3 comprises 16 residues. Between the trimmed V and J ends, which lost 1 base and 0 bases, there was a span of 9 bases. Looked up from germline, CDR1 is SGHAT and CDR2 is FQNNGV. Generated by immunoSEQ multiplex PCR, the TCRdb table keeps only in-frame clones and is missing some. The sample yields some 150,000 clones, roughly 91% seen once. To note about this clone: This same CDR3 is encoded by further DNA sequences in the sample.

The TCR originated in a young woman in good health. The chain joins TRBV11-2 to TRBJ1-4, with a possible D match to TRBD1 (5 bases). The sample comprised blood. This chain's CDR3 is CASSLGTLATNEKLFF. The CDR3 DNA is TGTGCCAGCAGCTTAGGGACACTCGCAACTAATGAAAAACTGTTTTTT.